This T cell receptor beta chain was recovered during a study of blood T cell repertoires in COVID-19. Across the study: The United States, Italy and Spain supplied acute and convalescent COVID-19 samples. The cDNA or gDNA used as material had been derived from T cells, B-cell-depleted T cells, or PBMCs.

Germline V CDR1 and CDR2: MNHEY, SMNVEV (reference sequence). The CDR3 runs 15 residues. Trimming removed 4 bases at V and 0 bases at J, with 10 bases between. Per the study methods: Reference gene primer amplification yielded estimated nucleated cell counts. The data were produced by immunoSEQ multiplex PCR, yet TCRdb's version contains in-frame clones alone and is incomplete. V and J calls and clone size are as listed in that table; D and trimming were resolved from the DNA. The sample includes 400,000 to 450,000 clones, about 87% seen only once; the top ten take roughly 13%. This clone was counted once. In Seattle, patients joined the study during active infection and were tracked longitudinally.

The specimen sequenced was peripheral blood. This clonotype was sampled from a woman aged 50 to 60 with COVID-19, enrolled during active disease. The chain uses TRBV27 and TRBJ1-5; D is unresolved. CDR3 amino acids: CASSSPGNSNQPQHF. CDR3 in DNA: TGTGCCAGCAGTTCCCCGGGAAATAGCAATCAGCCCCAGCATTTT.